The clone carrying this T cell receptor (beta chain) was recorded at least ten times. Its antigen is currently unknown. This entry is derived from a study of T-cell memory formation after mild COVID-19. About the study: The study found TCR clusters largely donor specific. Whole-study results and caveats: Shrinking CD4+ clones resided mostly in CM and EM, and CD8+ ones in EMRA. The study detected some responding clones in pre-infection memory, suggesting cross-reactive memory joined.

A single record per CDR3 protein comes from TCRdb applying MiXCR to the 5' RACE reads. The repertoire holds 560,000 or so distinct CDR3 sequences, with 17% as singletons. Trimming removed 3 bases at V and 5 bases at J, with 10 bases between. The CDR3 extends over 12 amino acids. Germline CDR1 is SQVTM and CDR2 is ANQGSEA. The gene calls are TRBV29-1 and TRBJ2-5; tentative D call: TRBD2 (5 bases). The source of this sequence is an adult woman who had mild COVID-19 (a few samples of this study predate the infection). Cell type and time point are not known. Input material: PBMCs or a T cell subset sorted from them (not recorded which). In nucleotides, the CDR3 is TGCAGCGTTGAGGACTTTGGGGAGACCCAGTACTTC. Amino acids: CSVEDFGETQYF.